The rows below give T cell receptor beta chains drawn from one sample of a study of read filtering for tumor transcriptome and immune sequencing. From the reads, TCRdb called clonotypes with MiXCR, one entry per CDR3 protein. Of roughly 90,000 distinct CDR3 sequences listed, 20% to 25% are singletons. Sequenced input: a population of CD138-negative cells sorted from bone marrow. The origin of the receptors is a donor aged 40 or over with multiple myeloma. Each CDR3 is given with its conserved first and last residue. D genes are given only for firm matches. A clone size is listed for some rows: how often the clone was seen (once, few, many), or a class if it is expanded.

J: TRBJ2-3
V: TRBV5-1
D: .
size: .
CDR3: CASSSSGVVTDTQYF
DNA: TGCGCCAGCAGCTCGTCCGGAGTGGTCACAGATACGCAGTATTTT

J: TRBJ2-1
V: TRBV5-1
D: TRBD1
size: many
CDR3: CASSPGTGGSYNEQFF
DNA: TGCGCCAGCAGCCCAGGAACAGGGGGGTCCTACAATGAGCAGTTCTTC

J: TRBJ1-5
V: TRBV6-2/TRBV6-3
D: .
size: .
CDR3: CASSYAQQNQHF
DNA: TGTGCCAGCAGTTACGCACAGCAAAACCAGCATTTT

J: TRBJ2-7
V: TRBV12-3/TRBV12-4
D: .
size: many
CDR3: CASSSRDGYEQYF
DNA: TGTGCCAGCAGTTCCCGGGACGGTTACGAGCAGTACTTC

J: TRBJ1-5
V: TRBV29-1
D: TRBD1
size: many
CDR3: CSVGDRGNQPQHF
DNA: TGCAGCGTTGGGGACAGGGGAAATCAGCCCCAGCATTTT

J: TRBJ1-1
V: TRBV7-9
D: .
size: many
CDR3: CASSSQVYTEAFF
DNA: TGTGCCAGCAGCTCCCAGGTTTACACTGAAGCTTTCTTT

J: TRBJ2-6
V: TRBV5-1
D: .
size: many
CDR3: CASSPAPAGYGANVLTF
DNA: TGCGCCAGCAGCCCCGCCCCGGCAGGGTACGGGGCCAACGTCCTGACTTTC

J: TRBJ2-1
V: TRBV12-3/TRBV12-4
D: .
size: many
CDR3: CASRTRGLYNEQFF
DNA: TGTGCCAGCAGGACTAGAGGACTCTACAATGAGCAGTTCTTC

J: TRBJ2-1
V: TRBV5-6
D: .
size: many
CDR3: CASSLVPGRNNEQFF
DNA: TGTGCCAGCAGCTTGGTGCCAGGTCGGAACAATGAGCAGTTCTTC

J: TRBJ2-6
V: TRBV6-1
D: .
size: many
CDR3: CASSERAGLTPLSGANVLTF
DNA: TGTGCCAGCAGTGAAAGGGCAGGGCTTACCCCCCTCTCTGGGGCCAACGTCCTGACTTTC

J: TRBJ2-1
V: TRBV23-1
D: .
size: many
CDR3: CASSQSPQGVGEQFF
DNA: TGCGCCAGCAGTCAATCTCCCCAGGGAGTAGGTGAGCAGTTCTTC

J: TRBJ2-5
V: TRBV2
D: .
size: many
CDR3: CASSGQLSEETQYF
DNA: TGTGCCAGCAGTGGTCAGTTGAGTGAGGAGACCCAGTACTTC

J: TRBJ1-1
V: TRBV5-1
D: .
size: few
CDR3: CASSLAGRSDTEAFF
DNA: TGCGCCAGCAGCTTGGCAGGCCGGTCGGACACTGAAGCTTTCTTT

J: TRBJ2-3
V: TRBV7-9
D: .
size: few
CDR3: CASSRSVSATDTQYF
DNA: TGTGCCAGCAGCCGATCCGTGTCAGCCACAGATACGCAGTATTTT